This T cell receptor (beta chain) came from a study of cytomegalovirus exposure and HLA in healthy donors. Overall study findings and caveats: Reported performance of the classifier showed diagnosis of cytomegalovirus status with high specificity and sensitivity. TCR beta sequences reportedly predicted most subjects' HLA-A and HLA-B alleles accurately.

The PCR employed 60 Vbeta primers together with 13 Jbeta primers. Sequencing used immunoSEQ multiplex PCR; TCRdb keeps in-frame clones, though not all of them. The sample holds 200,000 or so clones. Germline V gene lookup returns CDR1 DFQATT and CDR2 SNEGSKA (reference sequence). Trimming took 6 bases from V and 7 from J, leaving 10 bases between them. The CDR3 is 11 residues long. For this clone: The antigen is not known.

The sequenced sample consisted of PBMCs. The gene calls are TRBV20-1 and TRBJ2-1, with D unresolved. The sequence was obtained from a boy between 5 and 17 years old in good health and CMV-seronegative. The CDR3 reads CSAAARNEQFF. The CDR3 DNA follows: TGCAGTGCCGCCGCCAGGAATGAGCAGTTCTTC.